One and the same sample provided the 27 T cell receptor beta chains below, sequenced in a study of early T cells in non-severe SARS-CoV-2 infection. MiXCR, applied by TCRdb to the 5' RACE reads, yields one record per CDR3 protein. The table has roughly 49,000 distinct CDR3 sequences, less than 4.5% seen once. Sequenced material: whole blood. The receptors were sampled from an adult who was a healthcare worker with PCR-confirmed SARS-CoV-2 infection or an uninfected control (not recorded which).

This clonotype was seen ten or more times. J is TRBJ2-7 and V is TRBV29-1; tentatively, D is TRBD1 (6 bases). Looked up from germline, CDR1 is SQVTM and CDR2 is ANQGSEA. The V gene lost 5 bases and the J gene lost 6 bases, with 11 bases spanning the gap. The CDR3 runs to 11 residues. For the CDR3, the DNA is TGCAGCGTTAGGACAGAACGCGAGCAGTACTTC. Encoded protein: CSVRTEREQYF.

This clonotype came up many times. The chain combines TRBV7-9 with TRBJ1-1; D unresolved. V was clipped by 0 bases and J by 4 bases, with 6 bases between them. The CDR3 is 13 residues long. Per germline, CDR1 SEHNR and CDR2 FQNEAQ (reference sequence). CDR3 sequence (DNA): TGTGCCAGCAGCTTAGCGCCTGGCACTGAAGCTTTCTTT. Amino acids: CASSLAPGTEAFF.

Many counts were recorded for this clonotype. The V gene is TRBV5-4, the J gene TRBJ2-2; 8 nucleotides match TRBD2. Trimming cost V 4 bases and J 6 bases; bases outside gene matches: 5. The CDR3 is made up of 14 amino acids. CDR1 and CDR2 from the germline V gene are SGHNT and YYREEE (reference sequence). CDR3 coding DNA: TGTGCCAGCAGCCCGGGACTAGTGGCCGGGGAGCTGTTTTTT. Encoded protein: CASSPGLVAGELFF.

This clonotype has ten or more counts. The V and J genes are TRBV20-1 and TRBJ1-5, with D uncertain. The CDR3 is made up of 14 amino acids. The germline V and J ends were trimmed by 3 bases and 1 base, with 10 bases remaining between them. Germline V gene lookup returns CDR1 DFQATT and CDR2 SNEGSKA (reference sequence). The chain's CDR3 is CSASAGVSNQPQHF. CDR3 DNA: TGCAGTGCTAGTGCGGGAGTGAGCAATCAGCCCCAGCATTTT.

This clonotype was recorded only once. This may arise from a read error, as a much more abundant clone is one base away. The gene calls are TRBV19 and TRBJ1-2; D not certain. Germline V lookup: CDR1 LNHDA, CDR2 SQIVND (reference sequence). CDR3 length: 12 residues. This chain's CDR3 is CASSMSNYGYAF. The CDR3 DNA follows: TGTGCCAGTAGTATGTCTAACTATGGCTACGCCTTC.

This clonotype has a count of ten or more. The chain couples TRBV11-3 to TRBJ2-3, with a tentative D call TRBD2 (6 bases). CDR1 and CDR2 from the germline V gene are SGHNT and YENEEA. Between the trimmed V and J ends, which lost 5 bases and 6 bases, there was a span of 15 bases. This CDR3 is built from 14 residues. The CDR3 region is CASSPTGDWDTQYF. The CDR3, as DNA: TGTGCCAGCAGCCCGACGGGGGATTGGGATACGCAGTATTTT. The variable domain in full, completed from reference TRBV11-3 and TRBJ2-3, reads EAGVVQSPRYKIIEKKQPVAFWCNPISGHNTLYWYLQNLGQGPELLIRYENEEAVDDSQLPKDRFSAERLKGVDSTLKIQPAELGDSAVYLCASSPTGDWDTQYFGPGTRLTVL.

The V call is TRBV20-1, the J call TRBJ1-2; no definite D call. The V and J ends lost 4 bases and 4 bases respectively, with 7 bases between them. There are 11 residues in the CDR3. Germline CDR1 reads DFQATT; CDR2 reads SNEGSKA (reference sequence). This chain's CDR3 is CSATAGYGYTF. CDR3 nucleotides: TGCAGTGCTACTGCAGGCTATGGCTACACCTTC.

This clonotype came up many times. The CDR3 DNA reads TGTGCCAGCTCCCAAACACGAAACACCGGGGAGCTGTTTTTT. Amino acid sequence: CASSQTRNTGELFF. The V and J genes are TRBV6-2 or TRBV6-3 and TRBJ2-2; D ambiguous. The CDR3 is made up of 14 amino acids. Looked up from germline, CDR1 is MNHEY and CDR2 is SVGEGT. The ends were cut back, 8 bases at V and 2 bases at J, with 12 bases in the middle.

This clonotype has at least ten counts. The rearrangement joins TRBV20-1 to TRBJ1-6, with 7 bases that match TRBD1. V dropped 6 bases and J dropped 7; count of bases not matched to a gene: 9. This CDR3 region has 14 residues. The germline V gene encodes CDR1 DFQATT and CDR2 SNEGSKA (reference sequence). The CDR3 DNA sequence: TGCAGTGCCCTCCCGGGACAGCTAAATTCACCCCTCCACTTT. It yields the protein CSALPGQLNSPLHF.

As to this clonotype: The junction departs from the called germline gene at one end, perhaps through a read error. This chain links TRBV4-2 with TRBJ2-5; possible D gene TRBD2, 6 bases. The CDR3 has 16 amino acids. Germline loops: CDR1 LGHNA, CDR2 YNFKEQ. The CDR3 DNA reads as TGTGACAGCAGCGCCCAATCGGGAGCGGAGGGAGAGACCCAGTACTTC. Translation: CDSSAQSGAEGETQYF.

This clonotype has a count of ten or more. The chain carries TRBV7-2 and TRBJ1-1, with D perhaps TRBD1 (5 bases). Trimming pared 3 bases from V and 7 bases from J, leaving 12 bases between. This CDR3 has 13 amino acids. CDR1 is SGHTA, CDR2 FQGNSA, per germline. CDR3 residues: CASSLGPRYEAFF. CDR3 DNA: TGTGCCAGCAGCTTGGGGCCCCGCTATGAAGCTTTCTTT.

This chain joins TRBV5-1 and TRBJ2-5, with TRBD2 identical over 11 bases. In germline, CDR1 is SGHRS, CDR2 YFSETQ. This CDR3 region has 15 residues. The trim removed 1 base at V and 4 bases at J, leaving 3 bases unmatched. The CDR3 nucleotides are TGCGCCAGCAGCTTGAAGACTAGCGGGATAGAGACCCAGTACTTC. Residues: CASSLKTSGIETQYF.

Ten or more counts support this clonotype. V is TRBV27 and J is TRBJ2-1; TRBD2 matches at 11 bases. This CDR3 region has 18 residues. Per the germline V gene, CDR1 is MNHEY and CDR2 is SMNVEV (reference sequence). Trimming took 5 bases from V and 0 from J; bases not matched to a gene: 9. CDR3 sequence: CASSSGSTSGGSYNEQFF. As DNA, the CDR3 is TGTGCCAGCAGTAGCGGATCTACTAGCGGGGGCTCCTACAATGAGCAGTTCTTC.

This clonotype occurred a few times. The CDR3 DNA is TGTGCCATCAGTGACGATATTATCTCACCCCTCCACTTT. Encoded protein: CAISDDIISPLHF. The V call is TRBV10-3, the J call TRBJ1-6, with D unclear. The germline V and J ends were trimmed by 3 bases and 10 bases, with 10 bases remaining between them. Germline V lookup: CDR1 ENHRY, CDR2 SYGVKD. The CDR3 runs to 13 residues.

This clonotype turned up a few times. The chain employs TRBV19 and TRBJ2-7, with 10 bases aligning to TRBD2. Germline trimming cut 4 bases from V and 7 bases from J; bases unmatched to any gene: 10. Germline V gene sequence: CDR1 LNHDA, CDR2 SQIVND (reference sequence). CDR3 size: 15 residues. The CDR3 nucleotides read TGTGCCAGTAGTACTCGACTAGCGGGCGTGAGGGAGCAGTACTTC. Translation: CASSTRLAGVREQYF.

This clonotype was counted at least ten times. The chain has TRBV6-1 and TRBJ2-7; 11 nucleotides agree with TRBD2. The CDR3 length is 15 residues. Germline CDR1 reads MNHNS; CDR2 reads SASEGT. With V trimmed by 7 bases and J by 2 bases, 7 bases remained unmatched. CDR3 coding DNA: TGTGCCAGCACTAAGACTAGCGGGGCCCCCTACGAGCAGTACTTC. This encodes CASTKTSGAPYEQYF.

This clonotype showed up many times. V and J are TRBV29-1 and TRBJ2-3, with 8 nucleotides matching TRBD2. The CDR3 loop spans 13 amino acids. Germline loops: CDR1 SQVTM, CDR2 ANQGSEA. Trimming took 4 bases from V and 4 from J; bases not matched to a gene: 4. The CDR3 region is CSVVSAGADTQYF. Here the CDR3 DNA reads TGCAGCGTTGTATCAGCGGGAGCAGATACGCAGTATTTT.

This clonotype has at least ten counts. V is TRBV7-8 and J is TRBJ1-4; 8 bases fit TRBD1. CDR1 SGHVS and CDR2 FQNEAQ come from the germline V gene. This CDR3 has 14 amino acids. Trimming cost V 5 bases and J 6 bases; bases outside gene matches: 5. CDR3 loop: CASSKTGGDEKLFF. DNA of the CDR3: TGTGCCAGCAGCAAAACAGGGGGAGATGAAAAACTGTTTTTT. The variable domain in full, completed from reference TRBV7-8 and TRBJ1-4, reads GAGVSQSPRYKVAKRGQDVALRCDPISGHVSLFWYQQALGQGPEFLTYFQNEAQLDKSGLPSDRFFAERPEGSVSTLKIQRTQQEDSAVYLCASSKTGGDEKLFFGSGTQLSVL.

The table lists this clonotype with many counts. V is TRBV11-2 and J is TRBJ1-2; D is ambiguous. Germline V gene lookup returns CDR1 SGHAT and CDR2 FQNNGV. The CDR3 has 13 residues. Trimming took 5 bases from V and 4 from J, leaving 11 bases between them. The CDR3 loop is CASSKTEVYGYTF. CDR3 nucleotide sequence: TGTGCCAGCAGCAAAACAGAGGTCTATGGCTACACCTTC.

In its sample, this clonotype was seen many times. This rearrangement joins TRBV28 to TRBJ2-3; D call uncertain. With 6 bases removed from V and 6 bases from J, the gap between germline ends came to 7 bases. This CDR3 has 11 residues. The germline V gene has CDR1 MDHEN and CDR2 SYDVKM. In nucleotides, the CDR3 is TGTGCCAGCAGCATTCGCGATACGCAGTATTTT. It specifies CASSIRDTQYF.

This clonotype showed up many times. This chain connects TRBV7-9 to TRBJ2-2; D could derive from TRBD1 or TRBD2 (5 bases each). This CDR3 has 14 amino acids. V shed 3 bases and J shed 5 bases, with 10 bases lying between them. The germline V gene has CDR1 SEHNR and CDR2 FQNEAQ (reference sequence). The DNA of the CDR3 is TGTGCCAGCAGCTTTACGGGACGAACCGGGGAGCTGTTTTTT. This codes for CASSFTGRTGELFF.

This clonotype was seen more than once but under ten times. As DNA, the CDR3 is TGTGCCTGGAGTGTTGGACTAGCGGGAGGGGCCGATGAGCAGTTCTTC. This gives the protein CAWSVGLAGGADEQFF. V and J are TRBV30 and TRBJ2-1, with TRBD2 matching 15 bases. After removal of 0 bases from V and 8 bases from J, the junction contained 5 bases not matched to a gene. CDR3 length: 16 amino acids. CDR1 is GTSNPN, CDR2 SVGIG, per germline (reference sequence).

This clonotype was observed at least ten times. V and J are TRBV5-1 and TRBJ1-2; TRBD1 agrees at 7 bases. The germline gives CDR1 SGHRS, CDR2 YFSETQ. V shed 5 bases and J 1 base; nucleotides not matched to a gene: 8. The CDR3 consists of 15 residues. The CDR3 coding sequence is TGCGCCAGCAGTACCGGGACAGCCATTAACTATGGCTACACCTTC. This sequence encodes CASSTGTAINYGYTF.

This clonotype was recorded a few times. The V and J genes are TRBV6-2 or TRBV6-3 and TRBJ2-1; D ambiguous. CDR1 is MNHEY, CDR2 SVGEGT, per germline. The CDR3 contains 12 residues. V was shortened by 5 bases and J by 13 bases, with 15 bases between the two germline ends. The DNA of the CDR3 is TGTGCCAGCAGTCCCGGGTCCTCAAGTCAGTTCTTC. Translation: CASSPGSSSQFF.

This clonotype was seen many times. The chain links TRBV6-6 to TRBJ2-3; tentatively, D is TRBD2 (6 bases). Germline-derived CDR1 and CDR2 are MNHNY and SVGAGI (reference sequence). V was trimmed by 1 base and J by 3 bases, leaving 11 bases between them. CDR3 length equals 15 residues. Here the CDR3 reads CASSYLGGVTDTQYF. The DNA for the CDR3 is TGTGCCAGCAGTTACTTGGGAGGCGTAACAGATACGCAGTATTTT.

This clonotype came up many times. The V and J genes are TRBV29-1 and TRBJ2-7; 8 positions match TRBD2. Germline V gene sequence: CDR1 SQVTM, CDR2 ANQGSEA. The CDR3 extends over 12 amino acids. The J segment lost 5 bases and the V segment lost 5 bases, leaving 5 bases of the junction unmatched. CDR3 DNA: TGCAGCGTTTCCCCGACTAGCGACGAGCAGTACTTC. Translating gives CSVSPTSDEQYF.

This clonotype was seen repeatedly, ten times or more. This chain joins TRBV12-5 and TRBJ2-5; a weak D match, TRBD1 (6 bases). CDR3 length: 15 amino acids. CDR1 and CDR2 from the germline V gene are LGHNT and FRNRAP. Trimming took off 5 bases at V and 1 base at J, with 14 bases between the two ends. The CDR3 region has the DNA TGTGCTAGTGGTATACCACGGGACACCCAAGAGACCCAGTACTTC. It is translated as CASGIPRDTQETQYF.